The sequence of this T cell receptor beta chain was determined in a study of regulatory T cells in long-lasting Graves disease. Trimming removed 1 base from V and 4 bases from J; junction bases left unmatched: 5. The CDR3 has 15 residues. Germline values: CDR1 SEHNR, CDR2 FQNEAQ (reference sequence). To make TCR beta libraries, researchers used iRepertoire HTBI primers and Arm-PCR of CDR3 regions. TCRdb re-derived calls from the multiplex PCR reads in MiXCR, one entry per CDR3 protein. Of a few hundred thousand distinct CDR3 sequences listed, about a quarter are singletons. The time point was: persistent/refractory GD, antithyroid drugs over 5 years with positive TRAb. Construction of the TCR library relied on RNA isolated from PBMCs.

Sequenced material: peripheral blood mononuclear cells (PBMCs), taken when the disease was refractory, from a patient treated with antithyroid drugs. The chain recombines TRBV7-9 with TRBJ2-7; 9 nucleotides line up with TRBD1. The clonotype was recovered from a female donor with Graves disease. The CDR3 DNA follows: TGTGCCAGCAGCTTAGGTGGGACAGGGAGATACGAGCAGTACTTC. This encodes CASSLGGTGRYEQYF.